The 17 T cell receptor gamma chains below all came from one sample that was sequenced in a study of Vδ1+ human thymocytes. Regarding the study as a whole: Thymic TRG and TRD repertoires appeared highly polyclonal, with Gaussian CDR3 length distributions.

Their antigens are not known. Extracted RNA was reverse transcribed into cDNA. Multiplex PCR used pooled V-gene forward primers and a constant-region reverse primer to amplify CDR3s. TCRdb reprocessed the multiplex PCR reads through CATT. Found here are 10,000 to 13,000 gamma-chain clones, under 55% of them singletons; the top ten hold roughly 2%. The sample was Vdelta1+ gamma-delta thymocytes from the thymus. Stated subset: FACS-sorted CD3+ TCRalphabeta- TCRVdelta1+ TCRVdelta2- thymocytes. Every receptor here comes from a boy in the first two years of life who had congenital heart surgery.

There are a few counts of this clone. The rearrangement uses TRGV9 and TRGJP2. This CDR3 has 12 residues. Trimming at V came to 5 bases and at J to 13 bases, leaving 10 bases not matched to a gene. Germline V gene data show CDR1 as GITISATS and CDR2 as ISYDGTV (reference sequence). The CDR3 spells CALWAGQLIKTF. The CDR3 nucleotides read TGTGCCTTGTGGGCTGGCCAGTTGATCAAGACGTTT.

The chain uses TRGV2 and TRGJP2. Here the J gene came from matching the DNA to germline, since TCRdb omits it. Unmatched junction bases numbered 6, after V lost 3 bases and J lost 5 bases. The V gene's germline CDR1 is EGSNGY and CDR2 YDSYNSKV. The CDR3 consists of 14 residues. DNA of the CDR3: TGTGCCACCTGGGACAGGCGGAGTGATTGGATCAAGACGTTT. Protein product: CATWDRRSDWIKTF.

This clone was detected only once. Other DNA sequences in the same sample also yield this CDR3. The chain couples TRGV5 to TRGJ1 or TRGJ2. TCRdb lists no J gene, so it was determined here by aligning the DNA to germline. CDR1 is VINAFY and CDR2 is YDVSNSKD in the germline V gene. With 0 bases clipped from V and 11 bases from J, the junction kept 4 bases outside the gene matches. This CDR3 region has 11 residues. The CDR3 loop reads CATWDRQQKLF. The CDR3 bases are TGTGCCACCTGGGACAGGCAGCAGAAACTCTTT.

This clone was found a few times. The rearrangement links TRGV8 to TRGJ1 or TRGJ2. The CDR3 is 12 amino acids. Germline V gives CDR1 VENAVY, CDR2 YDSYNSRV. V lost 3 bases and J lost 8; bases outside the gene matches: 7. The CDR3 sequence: CATWDRSHKKLF. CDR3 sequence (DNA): TGTGCCACCTGGGATCGGTCTCATAAGAAACTCTTT.

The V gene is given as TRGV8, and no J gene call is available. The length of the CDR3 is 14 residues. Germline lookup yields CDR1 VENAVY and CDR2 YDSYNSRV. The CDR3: CATWDIEAYYKELF. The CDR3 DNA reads TGTGCCACCTGGGATATAGAGGCGTATTATAAGGAACTCTTT.

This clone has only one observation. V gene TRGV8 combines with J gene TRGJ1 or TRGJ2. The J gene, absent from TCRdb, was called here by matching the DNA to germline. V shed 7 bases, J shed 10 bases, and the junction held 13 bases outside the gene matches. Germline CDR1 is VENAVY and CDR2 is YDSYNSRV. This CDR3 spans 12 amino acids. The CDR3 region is CATCNGIQKKLF. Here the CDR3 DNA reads TGTGCCACCTGTAATGGGATACAGAAGAAACTCTTT.

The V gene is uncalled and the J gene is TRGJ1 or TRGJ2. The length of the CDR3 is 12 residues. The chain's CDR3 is CATCDRFRKKLF. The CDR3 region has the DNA TGTGCCACCTGTGATAGATTCCGTAAGAAACTCTTT.

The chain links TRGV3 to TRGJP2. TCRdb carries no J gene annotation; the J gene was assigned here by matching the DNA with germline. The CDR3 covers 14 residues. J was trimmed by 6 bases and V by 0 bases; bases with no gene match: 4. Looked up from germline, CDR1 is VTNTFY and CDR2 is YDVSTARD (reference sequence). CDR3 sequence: CATWDRRCDWIKTF. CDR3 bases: TGTGCCACCTGGGACAGGCGGTGTGATTGGATCAAGACGTTT.

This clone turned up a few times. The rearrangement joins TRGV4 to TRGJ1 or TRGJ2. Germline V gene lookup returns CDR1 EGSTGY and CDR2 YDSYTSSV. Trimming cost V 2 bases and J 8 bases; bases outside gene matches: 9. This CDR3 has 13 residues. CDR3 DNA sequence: TGTGCCACCTGGGATGTACGTCTTAATAAGAAACTCTTT. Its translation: CATWDVRLNKKLF.

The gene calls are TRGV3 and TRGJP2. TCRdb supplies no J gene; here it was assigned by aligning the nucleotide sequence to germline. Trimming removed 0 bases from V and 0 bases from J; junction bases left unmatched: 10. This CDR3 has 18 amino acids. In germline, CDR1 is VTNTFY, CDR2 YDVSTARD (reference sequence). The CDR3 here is CATWDRQAPHSSDWIKTF. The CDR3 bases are TGTGCCACCTGGGACAGGCAAGCCCCCCATAGTAGTGATTGGATCAAGACGTTT.

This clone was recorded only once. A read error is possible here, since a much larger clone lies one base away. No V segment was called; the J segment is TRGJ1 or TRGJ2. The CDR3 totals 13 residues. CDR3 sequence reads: CALCEVHYYKKLF. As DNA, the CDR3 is TGTGCCTTGTGTGAGGTGCATTATTATAAGAAACTCTTT.

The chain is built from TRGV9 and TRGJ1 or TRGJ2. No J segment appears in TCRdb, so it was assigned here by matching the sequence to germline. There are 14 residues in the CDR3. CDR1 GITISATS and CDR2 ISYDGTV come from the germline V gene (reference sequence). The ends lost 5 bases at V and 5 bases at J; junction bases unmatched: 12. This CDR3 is CALWVTGSHYKKLF. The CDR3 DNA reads TGTGCCTTGTGGGTAACGGGCAGTCATTATAAGAAACTCTTT.

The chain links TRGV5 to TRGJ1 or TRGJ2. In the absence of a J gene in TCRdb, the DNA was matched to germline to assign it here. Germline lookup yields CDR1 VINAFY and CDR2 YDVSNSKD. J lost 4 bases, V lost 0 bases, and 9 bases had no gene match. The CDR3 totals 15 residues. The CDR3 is CATWDRPRRYYKKLF. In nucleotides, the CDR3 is TGTGCCACCTGGGACAGGCCGCGGCGATATTATAAGAAACTCTTT.

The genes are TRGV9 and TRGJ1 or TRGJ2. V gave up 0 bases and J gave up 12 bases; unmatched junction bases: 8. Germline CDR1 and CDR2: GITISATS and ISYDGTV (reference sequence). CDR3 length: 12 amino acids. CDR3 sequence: CALWEVLRRKLF. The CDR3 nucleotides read TGTGCCTTGTGGGAGGTGCTTAGAAGGAAACTCTTT.

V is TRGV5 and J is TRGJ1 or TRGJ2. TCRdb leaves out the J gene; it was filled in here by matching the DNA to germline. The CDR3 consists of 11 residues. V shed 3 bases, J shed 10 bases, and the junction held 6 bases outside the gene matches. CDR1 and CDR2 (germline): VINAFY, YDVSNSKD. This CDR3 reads CATWDREKKLF. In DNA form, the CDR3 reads TGTGCCACCTGGGACCGTGAGAAGAAACTCTTT.

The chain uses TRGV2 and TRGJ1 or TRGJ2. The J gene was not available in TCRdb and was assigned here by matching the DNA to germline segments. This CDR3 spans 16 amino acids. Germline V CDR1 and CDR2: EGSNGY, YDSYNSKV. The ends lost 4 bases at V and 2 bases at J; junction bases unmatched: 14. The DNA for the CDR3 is TGTGCCACCTGGGAGCCACGGTCGCTCCATTATTATAAGAAACTCTTT. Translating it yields CATWEPRSLHYYKKLF.

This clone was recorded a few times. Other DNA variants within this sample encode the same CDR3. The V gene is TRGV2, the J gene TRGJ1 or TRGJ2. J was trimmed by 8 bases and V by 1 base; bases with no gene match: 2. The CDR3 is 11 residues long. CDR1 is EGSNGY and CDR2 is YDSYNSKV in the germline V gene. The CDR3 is CATWDGHKKLF. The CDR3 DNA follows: TGTGCCACCTGGGACGGACATAAGAAACTCTTT.